A selection of T cell receptor beta chains follows, all from one sample in a study of blood T cell repertoires in COVID-19. Assay used: immunoSEQ multiplex PCR; TCRdb lists only in-frame clones, some missing. This table has about 140,000 clones, almost 85% appearing once. The sample comprised peripheral blood. The receptors shown here come from a man aged 50-60 years with acute or convalescent COVID-19. Each CDR3 is given with its conserved first and last residue. D genes are given only for firm matches. A clone size is listed for some rows: how often the clone was seen (once, few, many), or a class if it is expanded.

d_gene	v_gene	abundance	j_gene	CDR3nt	CDR3aa
.	TRBV13	.	TRBJ2-1	TGTGCCAGCAGCTTAGGCCAAGCTAGCTTAAACATTGGGGAGTTCTTC	CASSLGQASLNIGEFF
TRBD1	TRBV25-1	.	TRBJ1-1	TGTGCCAGCAGTGAGTCAAGGACAGGGAAAGCTTTCTTT	CASSESRTGKAFF
TRBD1	TRBV30	few	TRBJ2-7	TGTGCCTCTGAAGCCGGGACAGGGATCGACGAGCAGTACTTC	CASEAGTGIDEQYF
.	TRBV27	.	TRBJ1-6	TGTGCCAGCAGTTTGGAACAGGGTCGGACCTATAATTCACCCCTCCACTTT	CASSLEQGRTYNSPLHF
.	TRBV7-8	.	TRBJ1-4	TGTGCCAGCAGCCTCAACCCCGACCCTTACAGCAACTCCAATGAAAAACTGTTTTTT	CASSLNPDPYSNSNEKLFF
.	TRBV6-5	.	TRBJ2-1	TGTGCCAGCAGTTATCGCTCGGGGGCCTACAATGAGCAGTTCTTC	CASSYRSGAYNEQFF
.	TRBV12-1	.	TRBJ1-5	TGTGCCAGCAGCTTTGCGCGGCGGGGGCGGGTACAGCTCAATCAGCCCCAGCATTTT	CASSFARRGRVQLNQPQHF
.	TRBV10-3	.	TRBJ1-6	TGTGCCAGGCCGGGACACAACAATTCACCCCTCCACTTT	CARPGHNNSPLHF
.	TRBV18	once	TRBJ2-3	TGTGCCAGCTCACCTCCGGGATCGGGAAGAGATACGCAGTATTTT	CASSPPGSGRDTQYF
TRBD1	TRBV10-3	.	TRBJ2-1	TGTGCCGCCACAACCGGGACAGGGAATAGGAATGAGCAGTTCTTC	CAATTGTGNRNEQFF
.	TRBV5-1	.	TRBJ1-1	TGCGCCAGCAGCTTGTTGGCAGGTAAAAACACTGAAGCTTTCTTT	CASSLLAGKNTEAFF
.	TRBV18	.	TRBJ1-6	TGTGCCAGCTCGACCATGGACAGCAATTCACCCCTCCACTTT	CASSTMDSNSPLHF
.	TRBV14	.	TRBJ1-1	TGTGCCAGCAGCCAAATAGTTTCCACTGAAGCTTTCTTT	CASSQIVSTEAFF
TRBD2	TRBV7-2	.	TRBJ2-7	TGTGCCAGCAGGGTCCTAGCGGAGGCGTCCTACGAGCAGTACTTC	CASRVLAEASYEQYF
TRBD1	TRBV27	.	TRBJ1-2	TGTGCCAGCAGTACGGACAGGGGGTATGGCTACACCTTC	CASSTDRGYGYTF
TRBD1	TRBV10-2	.	TRBJ2-3	TGCGCCAGCAGTGACAGGGGGCCAGATACGCAGTATTTT	CASSDRGPDTQYF
TRBD2	TRBV7-9	.	TRBJ2-4	TGTGCCAGCAGCTTAGCCAGCGGGACCTGGAACATTCAGTACTTC	CASSLASGTWNIQYF
.	TRBV28	.	TRBJ2-7	TGTGCCAGCAGTTTAGGAGTCTACGAGCAGTACTTC	CASSLGVYEQYF
TRBD1	TRBV20-1	.	TRBJ1-2	TGCAGTGCGGGACAGGGCTATGGCTACACCTTC	CSAGQGYGYTF
TRBD1	TRBV6-5	.	TRBJ1-1	TGTGCCAGCAGTTACTCAGGCAGGGGGGTCGCTGAAGCTTTCTTT	CASSYSGRGVAEAFF
.	TRBV5-1	.	TRBJ1-6	TGCGCCAGCAGCTTGGGCAGCTCCTATAATTCACCCCTCCACTTT	CASSLGSSYNSPLHF
TRBD1	TRBV12-5	.	TRBJ1-1	TGTGCTAGTGGTTCGCGGGACAGGAACACTGAAGCTTTCTTT	CASGSRDRNTEAFF
.	TRBV5-1	once	TRBJ2-7	TGCGCCAGCAGCGCGGGACTTGGCTACGAGCAGTACTTC	CASSAGLGYEQYF
.	TRBV7-9	.	TRBJ1-5	TGTGCCAGCAGCGGGAGTTTCACTCAGCCCCAGCATTTT	CASSGSFTQPQHF
.	TRBV19	.	TRBJ2-7	TGTGCCAGTAGCCTAGACAGCTCCTACGAGCAGTACTTC	CASSLDSSYEQYF
.	TRBV5-4	.	TRBJ1-1	TGTGCCAGCAGCTTGGGAGCGGACACTGAAGCTTTCTTT	CASSLGADTEAFF
.	TRBV24-1	.	TRBJ2-3	TGTGCCACCAGTGAAGGAGGTAGGGCGGCAGATACGCAGTATTTT	CATSEGGRAADTQYF
.	TRBV21-1	.	TRBJ2-7	TGTGCCAGCAGCAAAGGGGATAGCGGGAGTTCCGAGCAGTACTTC	CASSKGDSGSSEQYF
TRBD2	TRBV18	.	TRBJ2-7	TGTGCCAGCTCTCGGGAGGGCCCGGAGCAGTACTTC	CASSREGPEQYF
.	TRBV10-3	.	TRBJ2-3	TGTGCCATCAGTGAGGGGATAGCGCCTAGCACAGATACGCAGTATTTT	CAISEGIAPSTDTQYF
.	TRBV14	.	TRBJ2-7	TGTGCCAGCAGCCAAGCTACAGGGTTCTCCCGCTACGAGCAGTACTTC	CASSQATGFSRYEQYF
.	TRBV23-1	.	TRBJ1-1	TGCGCCGGCGGGGGGTCCACCATGAACACTGAAGCTTTCTTT	CAGGGSTMNTEAFF
TRBD1	TRBV2	.	TRBJ1-4	TGTGCCAGCAGGGACAGGGAAGGTTGGACTAATGAAAAACTGTTTTTT	CASRDREGWTNEKLFF
.	TRBV27	few	TRBJ1-2	TGTGCCAGCACCAAGACAGGTTTTAATGGCTACACCTTC	CASTKTGFNGYTF
.	TRBV5-8	.	TRBJ2-5	TGTGCCAGCAGTTCCTGGGGAGCCGAAGAGACCCAGTACTTC	CASSSWGAEETQYF
.	TRBV15	.	TRBJ1-5	TGTGCCACCAGCACGGGGGTCGGGCAGCCCCAGCATTTT	CATSTGVGQPQHF
.	TRBV6-1	.	TRBJ1-1	TGTGCCAGCAGTGAACTAACTACCGTGGTTGGAGCTTTCTTT	CASSELTTVVGAFF
.	TRBV28	.	TRBJ1-6	TGTGCCAGCAGTTTAAGGCAGAAAGCGGCACCCCTCCACTTT	CASSLRQKAAPLHF
.	TRBV5-1	few	TRBJ1-1	TGCGCCAGCAGCTTGGCTGGGCTGAACTCCGAAGCTTTCTTT	CASSLAGLNSEAFF
.	TRBV29-1	few	TRBJ1-2	TGCAGCGTTGAAGATAGGGCAGGGGCCTATGGCTACACCTTC	CSVEDRAGAYGYTF
TRBD1	TRBV19	.	TRBJ1-5	TGTGCCAGTGGGAACCAAGGACAGGGCGGGCAGCCCCAGCATTTT	CASGNQGQGGQPQHF
.	TRBV10-3	few	TRBJ2-7	TGTGCCATCGGGAGCAGGCCAGTCCCCGAGTACTACGAGCAGTACTTC	CAIGSRPVPEYYEQYF
TRBD2	TRBV18	.	TRBJ2-5	TGTGCCAGCTCACCTCCGGGACTAGGTCGAGAGACCCAGTACTTC	CASSPPGLGRETQYF
.	TRBV6-2/TRBV6-3	.	TRBJ1-3	TGTGCCAGCAGTCACAGGGCCTCGGGAAACACCATATATTTT	CASSHRASGNTIYF
TRBD1	TRBV19	.	TRBJ2-7	TGTGCCAGTGGGGACAGGTACGAGCAGTACTTC	CASGDRYEQYF
.	TRBV7-2	.	TRBJ2-2	TGTGCCAGCAGCTTCTCCGTTTCCCTTAGTACCGGGGAGCTGTTTTTT	CASSFSVSLSTGELFF
.	TRBV5-6	.	TRBJ1-2	TGTGCCAGCAGCTCTGACAACACCGGCTACACCTTC	CASSSDNTGYTF
.	TRBV5-1	.	TRBJ2-3	TGCGCCAGCACGGGGGGCGGGAGTTCCACAGATACGCAGTATTTT	CASTGGGSSTDTQYF